A selection of T cell receptor beta chains follows, all from one sample in a study of tumor-infiltrating lymphocytes in primary liver carcinoma. TCRdb reprocessed the multiplex PCR reads via MiXCR and lists one record per CDR3 protein. The data hold 50,000 to 65,000 distinct CDR3 sequences, with 71% observed a single time. The specimen was liver tumor tissue from sampling region 4. Source of these receptors: a man in his forties or fifties with primary liver carcinoma and hepatitis B virus infection. The CDR3 runs from the conserved cysteine through the conserved F or W. A D gene is named only where the DNA matches it firmly. Not every row has a clone size; where given, it reads once, few, many or a size class.

v_gene	j_gene	d_gene	len	abundance	CDR3nt	CDR3aa
TRBV12-3/TRBV12-4	TRBJ2-5	NA	15	NA	TGTGCCAGCAGACCCGGTGGGGCAGGGGGGCAGACCCAGTACTTC	CASRPGGAGGQTQYF
TRBV12-3/TRBV12-4	TRBJ2-7	NA	13	few	TGTGCCAGCACCCGACGGGAATACTACGAGCAGTACTTC	CASTRREYYEQYF
TRBV4-3	TRBJ1-6	NA	16	few	TGCGCCAGCAGCCATCTAACTGGACTGGGTGGGTCACCCCTCCACTTT	CASSHLTGLGGSPLHF
TRBV6-2/TRBV6-3	TRBJ2-5	NA	15	NA	TGTGCCAGCACCCAAGCACGGGGCGGTCAAGAGATCCAGTACTTC	CASTQARGGQEIQYF
TRBV7-9	TRBJ2-7	NA	14	many	TGTGCCAGCAGCTTAGGGGGGGAAACCTACGAGCAGTACTTC	CASSLGGETYEQYF
TRBV6-5	TRBJ2-1	NA	13	NA	TGTGCCAGCACACGGCCCTTTATATATGAGCAGTTCTTC	CASTRPFIYEQFF
TRBV29-1	TRBJ1-1	TRBD1	15	NA	TGCAGCGGGTCAGGGGGCTGGGGAATGAACAGTGAAGCATTCTTT	CSGSGGWGMNSEAFF
TRBV7-9	TRBJ1-5	NA	14	NA	TGCGCCAGCAGCTTGGAGGAGGGAAGTCAGCTCCAGCATTTT	CASSLEEGSQLQHF
TRBV7-8	TRBJ2-7	TRBD2	15	NA	TGTGCCAGCAGCGTAACTAGCGGAGCTAGGTCCGAGCAGTATTTC	CASSVTSGARSEQYF
TRBV6-1	TRBJ2-1	NA	14	NA	TGTGCCAGCAGGAGGGGGGCTTTAGTACAGAAGCAGTTCTTC	CASRRGALVQKQFF
TRBV7-9	TRBJ2-1	NA	12	many	TGTGCCAGCAGCTTAGAAATATCAGGGCAGTTCTTC	CASSLEISGQFF
TRBV4-3	TRBJ1-4	NA	15	once	TGCGCCAGCAGTCAAGATACAGGCGTTAATGAAAAACCGTTTTTT	CASSQDTGVNEKPFF
TRBV12-3/TRBV12-4	TRBJ2-7	TRBD1	13	NA	TGCGCCAGCAGTGAGACAGGGGGCTACGGGCAGTACTTC	CASSETGGYGQYF
TRBV5-4	TRBJ2-3	NA	16	few	TGTGCCAGCAGCGTGCCTATCGGGGGATACACAGATACGCAGTATTTT	CASSVPIGGYTDTQYF
TRBV12-3/TRBV12-4	TRBJ2-7	NA	13	NA	TGTGCCAGCAATAATACACGGATCAGCGAGCAGTACTTC	CASNNTRISEQYF
TRBV28	TRBJ1-4	NA	14	many	TGTGCCAGCAGTTTAGGAGGTCCTAATGAAAAACTGTTTTTT	CASSLGGPNEKLFF
TRBV6-1	TRBJ2-1	NA	13	NA	TGTGCCAGCGGGAGGGACAAGGGGGACGAGCAGTTCTTC	CASGRDKGDEQFF
TRBV6-5	TRBJ2-2	NA	13	NA	TGTGTCAGCAGTTATCCCCCAACCGGTGAGCTGTTTTTT	CVSSYPPTGELFF
TRBV11-2	TRBJ2-2	NA	17	once	TGTGCCAGTAGCTTAACATTAGGTGGGGCGAAGACCGGGAAACTGTTTTTT	CASSLTLGGAKTGKLFF
TRBV12-3/TRBV12-4	TRBJ2-1	NA	15	NA	TGTGCCATCAGTTTCTGGGGTAGCTCCCACAATGAGCAGTTCTTC	CAISFWGSSHNEQFF
TRBV30	TRBJ1-2	NA	15	many	TGTGCCTGGAGACCGGGCCTCAACCCTAACTATGGCTACACCTTC	CAWRPGLNPNYGYTF
TRBV4-2	TRBJ2-1	TRBD2	13	NA	TGTGCCAGCAGCCAACCGGGACTAGCGGTGCAGTTCTTC	CASSQPGLAVQFF
TRBV11-2	TRBJ2-7	TRBD1	16	NA	TGTGTCAGCAGCTTAGCAGGGGGCCCCTTTGACTACGAGCAATACTTC	CVSSLAGGPFDYEQYF